This passage covers 17 T cell receptor beta chains from one sample sequenced in a study of blood T cell repertoires in COVID-19. Sequenced by immunoSEQ multiplex PCR; TCRdb stores in-frame clones only, minus some. The sample holds about 200,000 clones; roughly 80% are singletons and the top ten take 7.8%. The sequenced material came from peripheral blood. The receptors derive from a woman aged 55-75 years with COVID-19, enrolled during active disease.

The chain combines TRBV18 with TRBJ2-7, with 7 nucleotides matching TRBD2. The CDR3 runs to 19 residues. Trimming cost V 3 bases and J 1 base; bases outside gene matches: 18. CDR1 KGHSH and CDR2 LQKENI come from the germline V gene. The CDR3 is CASSPQPGLSPSRSYEQYV. The CDR3 region has the DNA TGTGCCAGCTCACCGCAACCGGGACTATCTCCCTCCCGTTCCTACGAGCAGTACGTC.

V is TRBV6-2 or TRBV6-3 and J is TRBJ1-2; D not resolved. Germline V gene sequence: CDR1 MNHEY, CDR2 SVGEGT. There are 17 residues in the CDR3. V dropped 1 base and J dropped 1 base, with 16 bases sitting between them. In nucleotides, the CDR3 is TGTGCCAGCAGTTACTTCGGTCGCCAGGAAGTTAACTATGGCTACACCTTC. Protein: CASSYFGRQEVNYGYTF.

The rearrangement uses TRBV5-5 and TRBJ2-7, with 13 positions matching TRBD2. The trim removed 1 base at V and 1 base at J, leaving 11 bases unmatched. CDR1 SGHKS and CDR2 YYEKEE come from the germline V gene (reference sequence). The CDR3 consists of 19 residues. Here the CDR3 DNA reads TGTGCCAGCAGCTTGAATCCCCAGGGACTAGCGGGGAAATCCTACGAGCAGTACGTC. It yields the protein CASSLNPQGLAGKSYEQYV.

The J gene is TRBJ1-5, the V gene TRBV7-9; 8 bases agree with TRBD1. The CDR3 length is 17 residues. The V segment lost 1 base and the J segment 1 base; nucleotides outside the gene matches: 6. Per germline, CDR1 SEHNR and CDR2 FQNEAQ (reference sequence). The CDR3 protein is CASSLDQGARSNQPQHF. The CDR3 nucleotides read TGTGCCAGCAGCTTAGACCAGGGGGCGCGAAGCAATCAGCCCCAGCATTTT.

The genes are TRBV5-4 and TRBJ1-6; possible D gene TRBD1, 6 bases. CDR1 SGHNT and CDR2 YYREEE come from the germline V gene (reference sequence). The CDR3 spans 13 residues. V was cut by 5 bases and J by 10 bases, with 13 bases left in between. CDR3 residues: CASRGEGVSPLHF. CDR3 DNA sequence: TGTGCCAGCAGGGGAGAGGGGGTCTCACCCCTCCACTTT.

CDR3 DNA: TGTGCCAGCAGCGTAGTGGACTACACCGGGGAGCTGTTTTTT. It is translated as CASSVVDYTGELFF. The rearrangement uses TRBV9 and TRBJ2-2; weak D call: TRBD2 (5 bases). Germline V gene sequence: CDR1 SGDLS, CDR2 YYNGEE. The V end lost 0 bases, the J end lost 3 bases, and 6 bases lay between the germline ends. There are 14 residues in the CDR3. The variable domain in full, with the rest retrieved from reference TRBV9 and TRBJ2-2, is DSGVTQTPKHLITATGQRVTLRCSPRSGDLSVYWYQQSLDQGLQFLIQYYNGEERAKGNILERFSAQQFPDLHSELNLSSLELGDSALYFCASSVVDYTGELFFGEGSRLTVL.

The chain couples TRBV27 to TRBJ1-1; D is uncertain. Germline V CDR1 and CDR2: MNHEY, SMNVEV (reference sequence). The CDR3 has 15 amino acids. V lost 3 bases, J lost 1 base, and 12 bases lay in between. CDR3: CASSLRALGNTEAFF. In DNA form, the CDR3 reads TGTGCCAGCAGTTTGAGGGCACTGGGGAACACTGAAGCTTTCTTT.

This rearrangement joins TRBV27 to TRBJ2-1, with 14 nucleotides matching TRBD2. This CDR3 is 17 amino acids long. Germline loops: CDR1 MNHEY, CDR2 SMNVEV (reference sequence). Trimming took 2 bases from V and 8 from J; bases not matched to a gene: 8. CDR3 region: CASSLRGTSGRIDEQFF. As DNA, the CDR3 is TGTGCCAGCAGTTTACGGGGGACTAGCGGGAGAATCGATGAGCAGTTCTTC.

V is TRBV3-1 (or the pseudogene TRBV3-2) and J is TRBJ2-4, with 12 bases aligning to TRBD2. This CDR3 contains 18 residues. Germline lookup yields CDR1 LGHDT and CDR2 YNNKEL (reference sequence). V dropped 1 base and J dropped 2; count of bases not matched to a gene: 6. The CDR3 spells CASSQAGLAGGSKNIQYF. The CDR3 DNA sequence: TGTGCCAGCAGCCAAGCTGGTCTAGCGGGAGGGTCCAAAAACATTCAGTACTTC.

This clone was picked up one time. The chain carries TRBV5-1 and TRBJ2-3; the match to TRBD2 covers 10 bases. CDR3 size: 16 residues. Trimming cost V 5 bases and J 6 bases; bases outside gene matches: 12. The germline V gene has CDR1 SGHRS and CDR2 YFSETQ. In nucleotides, the CDR3 is TGCGCCAGCAGGAGTTCGGTGACTAGCGGGCACGATACGCAGTATTTT. It is translated as CASRSSVTSGHDTQYF.

The chain uses TRBV4-2 and TRBJ1-1; D unresolved. In germline, CDR1 is LGHNA, CDR2 YNFKEQ. The CDR3 is made up of 14 amino acids. V was clipped by 0 bases and J by 0 bases, with 5 bases between them. The CDR3 nucleotides are TGTGCCAGCAGCCAAGATACAGTGAACACTGAAGCTTTCTTT. Translated: CASSQDTVNTEAFF.

The V call is TRBV11-2, the J call TRBJ1-1; a weak D match, TRBD1 (6 bases). V lost 5 bases and J 4 bases, leaving 17 bases between the germline ends. This CDR3 spans 15 amino acids. From germline, CDR1 is SGHAT and CDR2 FQNNGV. The CDR3 region has the DNA TGTGCCAGCAGCGGTATTACAGGGCTGGGCACTGAAGCTTTCTTT. Translated: CASSGITGLGTEAFF.

This clone showed up just once. The chain carries TRBV14 and TRBJ2-2, with 7 bases identical to TRBD1. In germline, CDR1 is SGHDN, CDR2 FVKESK. This CDR3 contains 15 residues. The trim removed 4 bases at V and 2 bases at J, leaving 4 bases unmatched. CDR3 bases: TGTGCCAGCAGCCCCGGGACAGTTAACACCGGGGAGCTGTTTTTT. Translated, it gives CASSPGTVNTGELFF.

The CDR3 bases are TGTGCCAGTAGTATAGAAACAGGGGGAAAGGAGACCCAGTACTTC. It is translated as CASSIETGGKETQYF. The J gene is TRBJ2-5, the V gene TRBV19, with 8 bases aligning to TRBD1. V was clipped by 0 bases and J by 5 bases; unmatched bases: 5. The CDR3 contains 15 residues. The germline gives CDR1 LNHDA, CDR2 SQIVND (reference sequence).

CDR3 sequence: CASSFTTGELFF. CDR3 sequence (DNA): TGTGCCAGCAGCTTTACTACCGGGGAGCTGTTTTTT. V and J are TRBV7-2 and TRBJ2-2, with D uncertain. The CDR3 covers 12 residues. The V end lost 3 bases, the J end lost 5 bases, and 4 bases lay between the germline ends. In germline, CDR1 is SGHTA, CDR2 FQGNSA. Drawing the rest from reference TRBV7-2 and TRBJ2-2, the complete variable domain is GAGVSQSPSNKVTEKGKDVELRCDPISGHTALYWYRQSLGQGLEFLIYFQGNSAPDKSGLPSDRFSAERTGGSVSTLTIQRTQQEDSAVYLCASSFTTGELFFGEGSRLTVL.

The chain uses TRBV10-3 and TRBJ1-2, with 7 bases aligning to TRBD1. CDR1 ENHRY and CDR2 SYGVKD come from the germline V gene. V lost 6 bases and J lost 0; bases outside the gene matches: 10. The CDR3 contains 16 residues. The CDR3 DNA reads as TGTGCCATCAGCAGGACAGGCGGGGAAGCTAACTATGGCTACACCTTC. This codes for CAISRTGGEANYGYTF.

This chain connects TRBV27 to TRBJ2-5; 8 bases fit TRBD1. Trimming at V came to 2 bases and at J to 4 bases, leaving 6 bases not matched to a gene. The CDR3 is made up of 15 amino acids. In germline, CDR1 is MNHEY, CDR2 SMNVEV (reference sequence). The chain's CDR3 is CASSLGTGGGETQYF. CDR3 bases: TGTGCCAGCAGTTTAGGGACAGGAGGGGGAGAGACCCAGTACTTC.